The rows below give T cell receptor beta chains drawn from one sample of a study of cytomegalovirus exposure and HLA in healthy donors. Measured with immunoSEQ multiplex PCR; TCRdb has only the in-frame clones, and not every one. The data show 75,000 to 90,000 clones, around 77% seen once. The sample was PBMCs. All receptors derive from a man aged 45-65 years in good health and CMV-seronegative. Both conserved end residues are part of each CDR3. D genes are given only for firm matches. Clone size appears in some rows only: once, few, many, or a class for an expanded clone.

TRBD1	TRBV28	-	TRBJ1-1	CASSLSYGTGPDDTEAFF	TGTGCCAGCAGTTTATCCTACGGGACAGGGCCCGATGACACTGAAGCTTTCTTT
TRBD1	TRBV7-2	-	TRBJ2-7	CASSLDRGLFEQYF	TGTGCCAGCAGCCTTGACAGGGGGCTGTTCGAGCAGTACTTC
-	TRBV15	-	TRBJ1-2	CATSSAGARGYTF	TGTGCCACCAGCAGTGCGGGGGCGCGGGGCTACACCTTC
TRBD1	TRBV7-9	-	TRBJ2-5	CSSSFRTGYIRKETQYF	TGTTCCAGCAGCTTTAGGACAGGGTATATCAGGAAGGAGACCCAGTACTTC
-	TRBV18	-	TRBJ2-2	CASSPRVTGFPGELFF	TGTGCCAGCTCACCACGCGTCACAGGGTTCCCCGGGGAGCTGTTTTTT
TRBD2	TRBV6-1	-	TRBJ2-3	CASSVYSSSGGSDTQYF	TGTGCCAGCAGTGTGTATTCGAGTAGCGGGGGATCAGATACGCAGTATTTT
TRBD1	TRBV15	once	TRBJ1-6	CATSLKRQGESPLHF	TGTGCCACCAGCTTAAAAAGACAGGGTGAATCACCCCTCCACTTT
-	TRBV7-9	-	TRBJ2-5	CSSSLLRETQYF	TGTTCCAGCAGCCTTCTCCGAGAGACCCAGTACTTC
TRBD1	TRBV28	-	TRBJ1-2	CASSGTGIYGYTF	TGTGCCAGCAGTGGGACAGGGATCTATGGCTACACCTTC
-	TRBV19	-	TRBJ1-2	CASSMGGGVDGYTF	TGTGCCAGTAGTATGGGGGGAGGGGTTGATGGCTACACCTTC
TRBD1	TRBV6-1	-	TRBJ2-3	CASSQQGRDTQYF	TGTGCCAGCAGCCAACAGGGGCGGGATACGCAGTATTTT
-	TRBV4-1	few	TRBJ2-7	CASSQARTGRDEQYF	TGCGCCAGCAGCCAAGCCCGGACAGGGAGGGACGAGCAGTACTTC
TRBD1	TRBV19	-	TRBJ1-5	CAIRDRGFNQPQHF	TGTGCCATTAGGGACAGGGGGTTTAATCAGCCCCAGCATTTT
-	TRBV6-1	-	TRBJ1-2	CASSSDSYGYTF	TGTGCCAGCAGCTCCGACTCTTATGGCTACACCTTC
TRBD2	TRBV5-6	-	TRBJ2-3	CASSTGLAGITDTQYF	TGTGCCAGCAGCACTGGACTAGCGGGGATAACAGATACGCAGTATTTT
TRBD2	TRBV19	-	TRBJ2-1	CASSPQRGGRNEQFF	TGTGCCAGTAGTCCCCAGCGGGGGGGCCGCAATGAGCAGTTCTTC
TRBD1	TRBV5-4	few	TRBJ2-1	CASSSRDRASFISYNEQFF	TGTGCCAGCAGCTCCCGGGACAGGGCATCCTTCATCTCCTACAATGAGCAGTTCTTC
TRBD1	TRBV6-4	-	TRBJ1-2	CASRPGTGGNYGYTF	TGTGCCAGCAGACCCGGGACAGGGGGCAACTATGGCTACACCTTC
TRBD1	TRBV29-1	few	TRBJ1-2	CSPADRGLPSYGYTF	TGCAGCCCGGCCGACAGGGGCTTACCTAGCTATGGCTACACCTTC
TRBD2	TRBV4-2	-	TRBJ2-3	CASSQELAGGNPDTQYF	TGTGCCAGCAGCCAAGAGCTAGCGGGGGGGAATCCAGATACGCAGTATTTT
-	TRBV30	-	TRBJ1-2	CAWSAGGYGYTF	TGTGCCTGGAGTGCCGGTGGCTATGGCTACACCTTC
-	TRBV2	-	TRBJ1-2	CASSEPARAGYTF	TGTGCCAGCAGTGAACCTGCCAGGGCCGGCTACACCTTC
TRBD1	TRBV19	-	TRBJ1-5	CASSRAKQGANQPQHF	TGTGCCAGTAGTAGGGCTAAACAGGGGGCAAATCAGCCCCAGCATTTT
TRBD1	TRBV6-1	-	TRBJ1-2	CASSPGQDYGYTF	TGTGCCAGCAGCCCCGGACAGGATTATGGCTACACCTTC
-	TRBV7-9	few	TRBJ2-2	CASRQDSYTGELFF	TGTGCCAGCAGACAGGACAGTTACACCGGGGAGCTGTTTTTT
-	TRBV15	once	TRBJ2-7	CATSRLDEQYF	TGTGCCACCAGCAGACTAGACGAGCAGTACTTC
-	TRBV2	-	TRBJ2-5	CASSGGETQYF	TGTGCCAGCAGTGGAGGGGAGACCCAGTACTTC
TRBD1	TRBV7-9	-	TRBJ1-2	CASSPGTGAIDVYGYTF	TGTGCCAGCAGCCCCGGGACAGGGGCGATTGATGTCTATGGCTACACCTTC
TRBD1	TRBV10-1	-	TRBJ1-2	CASSESEGRGRLTF	TGCGCCAGCAGTGAGTCGGAAGGCAGGGGGCGCCTCACCTTC
-	TRBV7-9	few	TRBJ2-2	CASRGVTGELFF	TGTGCCAGCCGGGGTGTCACCGGGGAGCTGTTTTTT
-	TRBV20-1	once	TRBJ2-5	CSVYQETQYF	TGCAGTGTCTACCAAGAGACCCAGTACTTC
-	TRBV4-3	-	TRBJ1-6	CASSQVLWGTGGNSPLHF	TGCGCCAGCAGCCAAGTCTTGTGGGGGACTGGGGGAAATTCACCCCTCCACTTT
TRBD1	TRBV7-9	-	TRBJ1-4	CASSSQKGAPANEKLFF	TGTGCCAGCAGCTCACAAAAGGGGGCGCCGGCTAATGAAAAACTGTTTTTT
-	TRBV7-9	-	TRBJ2-7	CASSREGYEQYF	TGTGCCAGCAGTCGGGAAGGGTACGAGCAGTACTTC
-	TRBV5-6	many	TRBJ1-2	CASSLSGFGYTF	TGTGCCAGCAGCTTGTCGGGTTTTGGCTACACCTTC
TRBD1	TRBV9	-	TRBJ1-3	CASSEDRGTGNTIYF	TGTGCCAGCAGCGAGGACAGGGGGACTGGAAACACCATATATTTT